This TCR beta chain came from a study of T cells after yellow fever vaccination. Via MiXCR, TCRdb re-called the 5' RACE reads, giving one row per CDR3 protein. The data contain about 260,000 distinct CDR3 sequences, roughly 3.5% of them singletons. CDR1 MDHEN and CDR2 SYDVKM come from the germline V gene. The CDR3 runs 11 residues. Trimming took off 3 bases at V and 4 bases at J, with 3 bases between the two ends. This clonotype occurred many times. The clonotype comes from a man younger than 35 who received the YFV17D yellow fever vaccine. The chain carries TRBV28 and TRBJ2-5, with D uncertain. The sample was PBMCs, taken 15 days after the yellow fever booster vaccination. The CDR3: CASSFAETQYF. The CDR3 nucleotides are TGTGCCAGCAGTTTTGCAGAGACCCAGTACTTC.